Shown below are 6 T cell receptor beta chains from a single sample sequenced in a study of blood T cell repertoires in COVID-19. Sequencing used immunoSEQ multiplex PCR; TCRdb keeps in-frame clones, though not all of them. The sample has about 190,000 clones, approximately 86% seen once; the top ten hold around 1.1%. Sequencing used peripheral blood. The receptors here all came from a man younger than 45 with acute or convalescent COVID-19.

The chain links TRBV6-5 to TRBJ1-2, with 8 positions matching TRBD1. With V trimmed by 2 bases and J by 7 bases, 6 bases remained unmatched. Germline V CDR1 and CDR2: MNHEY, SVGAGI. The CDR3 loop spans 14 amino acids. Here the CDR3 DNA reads TGTGCCAGCAGTTACGGGCGGACAGGGTTTGGCTACACCTTC. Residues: CASSYGRTGFGYTF.

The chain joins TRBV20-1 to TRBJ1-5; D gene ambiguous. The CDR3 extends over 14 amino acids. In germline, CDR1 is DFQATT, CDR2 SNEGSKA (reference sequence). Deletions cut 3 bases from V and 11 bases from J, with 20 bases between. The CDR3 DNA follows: TGCAGTGCTAGTTCCCTATCCGGGTATGGGTCCCAGCATTTT. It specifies CSASSLSGYGSQHF.

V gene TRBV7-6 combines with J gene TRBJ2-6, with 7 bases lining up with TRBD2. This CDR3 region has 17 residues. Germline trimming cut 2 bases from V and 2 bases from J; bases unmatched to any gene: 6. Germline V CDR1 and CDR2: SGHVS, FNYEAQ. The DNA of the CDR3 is TGTGCCAGCAGCTTAACCGGCGGGAGACCTGGGGCCAACGTCCTGACTTTC. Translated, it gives CASSLTGGRPGANVLTF.

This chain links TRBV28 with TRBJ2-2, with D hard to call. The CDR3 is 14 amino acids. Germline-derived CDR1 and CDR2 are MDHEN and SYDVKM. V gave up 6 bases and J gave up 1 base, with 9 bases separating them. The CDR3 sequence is CASRKTENTGELFF. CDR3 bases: TGTGCCAGCAGGAAGACTGAGAACACCGGGGAGCTGTTTTTT. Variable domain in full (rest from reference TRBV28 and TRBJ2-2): DVKVTQSSRYLVKRTGEKVFLECVQDMDHENMFWYRQDPGLGLRLIYFSYDVKMKEKGDIPEGYSVSREKKERFSLILESASTNQTSMYLCASRKTENTGELFFGEGSRLTVL.

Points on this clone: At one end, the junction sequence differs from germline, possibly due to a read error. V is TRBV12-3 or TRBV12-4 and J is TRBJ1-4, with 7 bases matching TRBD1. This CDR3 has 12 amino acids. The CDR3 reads CASSFQRQGVFF. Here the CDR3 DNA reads TGTGCCAGCAGTTTCCAAAGACAGGGCGTCTTCTTT.

This CDR3 is CASSSWDSRTQYF. CDR3 coding DNA: TGTGCCAGCAGTTCATGGGACAGCCGGACCCAGTACTTC. This sequence joins TRBV6-6 and TRBJ2-5; the match to TRBD1 covers 7 bases. The V segment lost 4 bases and the J segment 7 bases; nucleotides outside the gene matches: 6. This CDR3 has 13 amino acids. The germline V gene has CDR1 MNHNY and CDR2 SVGAGI (reference sequence).